These 10 T cell receptor beta chains were sequenced from one sample in a study of T cell responses to AZD1222 COVID-19 vaccine. This table comes from immunoSEQ multiplex PCR, and its TCRdb copy is limited to in-frame clones, with some not included. The sample includes 80,000 to 100,000 clones, 80% to 90% of them seen just once. This sample comprised peripheral blood, obtained on day 0 of AZD1222 vaccination. Every receptor here comes from an adult in good health.

The V and J genes are TRBV12-3 or TRBV12-4 and TRBJ2-5, with D uncertain. V gave up 2 bases and J gave up 3 bases, with 7 bases separating them. The CDR3 loop spans 13 amino acids. In nucleotides, the CDR3 is TGTGCCAGCAGTTTAAGTGAGGAAGAGACCCAGTACTTC. This sequence encodes CASSLSEEETQYF.

V and J are TRBV3-1 (or the pseudogene TRBV3-2) and TRBJ2-5, with a weak D call TRBD1 (5 bases). The germline V gene encodes CDR1 LGHDT and CDR2 YNNKEL (reference sequence). Trimming took 0 bases from V and 2 from J, leaving 7 bases between them. CDR3 length: 14 amino acids. For the CDR3, the DNA is TGTGCCAGCAGCCAAGAACAGGTACAAGAGACCCAGTACTTC. Translation: CASSQEQVQETQYF.

J is TRBJ1-1 and V is TRBV5-4; D unclear. V shed 4 bases and J shed 2 bases, with 12 bases lying between them. Germline CDR1 and CDR2: SGHNT and YYREEE (reference sequence). This CDR3 has 14 residues. CDR3: CASSTGPQNTEAFF. CDR3 coding DNA: TGTGCCAGCAGCACTGGACCGCAAAACACTGAAGCTTTCTTT.

V usage is TRBV14 and J usage is TRBJ1-6, with 7 bases fitting TRBD1. Trimming cost V 2 bases and J 7 bases; bases outside gene matches: 8. The CDR3 spans 16 residues. From germline, CDR1 is SGHDN and CDR2 FVKESK. The DNA of the CDR3 is TGTGCCAGCAGCCAATTCCGACAGGGCCCCAATTCACCCCTCCACTTT. Translating gives CASSQFRQGPNSPLHF.

The chain carries TRBV4-2 and TRBJ2-7; D perhaps matches TRBD2 (6 bases). Germline-derived CDR1 and CDR2 are LGHNA and YNFKEQ. The CDR3 has 15 amino acids. V lost 1 base to trimming and J lost 3 bases, with 13 bases between them. CDR3 loop: CASSQVMGEVYEQYF. Written as DNA, the CDR3 is TGTGCCAGCAGCCAAGTCATGGGGGAGGTCTACGAGCAGTACTTC.

The chain uses TRBV13 and TRBJ2-2; D not certain. This CDR3 contains 13 residues. Germline V gene sequence: CDR1 PRHDT, CDR2 FYEKMQ (reference sequence). Trimming removed 2 bases at V and 6 bases at J, with 7 bases between. As DNA, the CDR3 is TGTGCCAGCAGCTTACCGGTCTCCGGGGAGCTGTTTTTT. Its protein is CASSLPVSGELFF. Based on the CDR3 plus reference TRBV13 and TRBJ2-2, the full variable domain is AAGVIQSPRHLIKEKRETATLKCYPIPRHDTVYWYQQGPGQDPQFLISFYEKMQSDKGSIPDRFSAQQFSDYHSELNMSSLELGDSALYFCASSLPVSGELFFGEGSRLTVL.

V gene TRBV30 combines with J gene TRBJ1-1; weak D call: TRBD1 (6 bases). Germline values: CDR1 GTSNPN, CDR2 SVGIG (reference sequence). CDR3 length: 13 residues. Trimming shortened V by 2 bases and J by 5 bases, and 12 bases separated the two germline ends. CDR3 nucleotide sequence: TGTGCCTGGAGTAGGGGGGTGGGGACTGAAGCTTTCTTT. This encodes CAWSRGVGTEAFF.

This chain connects TRBV6-2 or TRBV6-3 to TRBJ2-1; D ambiguous. V dropped 2 bases and J dropped 7 bases, with 6 bases sitting between them. The CDR3 length is 12 residues. CDR1 is MNHEY and CDR2 is SVGEGT in the germline V gene. CDR3 DNA: TGTGCCAGCAGTTACAAGGGAAATGAGCAGTTCTTC. This translates into CASSYKGNEQFF.

This chain links TRBV27 with TRBJ2-2; 9 positions agree with TRBD1. V trimming: 2 bases; J trimming: 6 bases; junction bases outside the gene matches: 4. Germline V gene data show CDR1 as MNHEY and CDR2 as SMNVEV (reference sequence). The CDR3 has 15 amino acids. The CDR3 nucleotides read TGTGCCAGCAGTTTACCGGGGGACAGGGCCGGGGAGCTGTTTTTT. It specifies CASSLPGDRAGELFF.

This clone was observed once. The CDR3 nucleotides are TGTGCCAGCAGCTCCATGACCGGGACACAAGAGACCCAGTACTTC. Translated: CASSSMTGTQETQYF. The chain couples TRBV7-2 to TRBJ2-5; perhaps TRBD1 as D (6 bases). V was shortened by 4 bases and J by 2 bases, with 14 bases between the two germline ends. Per germline, CDR1 SGHTA and CDR2 FQGNSA. This CDR3 has 15 amino acids.